This entry is about one TCR beta chain. Its antigen is unknown. The CDR3 loop spans 15 amino acids. The germline gives CDR1 KGHSH, CDR2 LQKENI. Germline trimming cut 2 bases from V and 9 bases from J; bases unmatched to any gene: 10. The sample comes from a study of cytomegalovirus exposure and HLA in healthy donors. Study-level results: Earlier results showed most TCR beta V segments being productive about 87% or about 30% of the time.

The PCR was carried out with 60 Vbeta primers and 13 Jbeta primers. Some clones are missing from TCRdb's copy, which holds only in-frame ones; the method was immunoSEQ multiplex PCR. This repertoire shows 120,000 to 150,000 clones, 75% to 85% found once; its top ten account for approximately 5.6%. The receptor's source is a middle-aged woman in good health and CMV-seropositive. The chain combines TRBV18 with TRBJ2-1; TRBD1 aligns across 7 bases. The sequencing input was PBMCs. The CDR3 region is CASSPATGLSREQFF. CDR3 in DNA: TGTGCCAGCTCACCAGCGACAGGGCTTTCTCGTGAGCAGTTCTTC.